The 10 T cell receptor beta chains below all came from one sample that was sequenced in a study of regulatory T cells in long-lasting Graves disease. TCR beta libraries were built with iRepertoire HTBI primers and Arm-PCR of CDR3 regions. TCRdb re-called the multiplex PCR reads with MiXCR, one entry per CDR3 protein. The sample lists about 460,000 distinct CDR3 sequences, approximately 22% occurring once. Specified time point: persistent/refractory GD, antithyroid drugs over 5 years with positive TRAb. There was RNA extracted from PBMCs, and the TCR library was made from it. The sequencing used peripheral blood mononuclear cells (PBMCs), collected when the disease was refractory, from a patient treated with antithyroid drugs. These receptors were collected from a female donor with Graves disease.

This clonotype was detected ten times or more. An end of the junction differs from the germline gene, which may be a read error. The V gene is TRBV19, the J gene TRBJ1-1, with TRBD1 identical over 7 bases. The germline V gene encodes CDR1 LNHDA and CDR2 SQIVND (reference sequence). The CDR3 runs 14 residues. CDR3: CASSTDRVNTEAFF. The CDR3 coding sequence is TGTGCCAGCAGTACCGACAGGGTGAACACTGAAGCTTTCTTT.

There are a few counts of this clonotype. Here the CDR3 reads CAISEGRQTNTEAFF. CDR3 coding DNA: TGTGCCATCAGTGAGGGGAGACAGACGAACACTGAAGCTTTCTTT. The chain joins TRBV10-3 to TRBJ1-1; TRBD1 might be the D (5 bases). Germline assignment: CDR1 ENHRY and CDR2 SYGVKD. This CDR3 comprises 15 residues. Trimming took 2 bases from V and 1 from J, leaving 11 bases between them.

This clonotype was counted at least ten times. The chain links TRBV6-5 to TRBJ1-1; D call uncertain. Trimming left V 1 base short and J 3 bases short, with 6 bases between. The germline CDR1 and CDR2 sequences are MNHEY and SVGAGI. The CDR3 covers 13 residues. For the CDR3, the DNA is TGTGCCAGCAGTTACTTTGGGGACACTGAAGCTTTCTTT. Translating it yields CASSYFGDTEAFF.

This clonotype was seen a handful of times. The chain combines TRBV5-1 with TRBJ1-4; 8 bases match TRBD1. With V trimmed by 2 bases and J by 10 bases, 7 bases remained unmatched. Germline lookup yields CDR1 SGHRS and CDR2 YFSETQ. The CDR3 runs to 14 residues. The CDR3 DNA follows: TGCGCCAGCAGCTTTTCGGGACAGGCAAGAAAACTGTTTTTT. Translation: CASSFSGQARKLFF.

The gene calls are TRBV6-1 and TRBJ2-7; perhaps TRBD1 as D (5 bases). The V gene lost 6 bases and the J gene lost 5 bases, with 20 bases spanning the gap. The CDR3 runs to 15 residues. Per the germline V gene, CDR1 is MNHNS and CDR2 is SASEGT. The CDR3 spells CASRPPSGHVHEQYF. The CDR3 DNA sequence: TGTGCCAGCAGACCCCCCTCAGGGCACGTGCACGAGCAGTACTTC.

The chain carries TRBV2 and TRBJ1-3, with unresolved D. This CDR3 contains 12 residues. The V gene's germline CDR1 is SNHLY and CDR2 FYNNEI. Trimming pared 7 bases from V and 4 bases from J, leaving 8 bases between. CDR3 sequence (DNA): TGTGCCAGCACCATGTCAGGAAACACCATATATTTT. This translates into CASTMSGNTIYF.

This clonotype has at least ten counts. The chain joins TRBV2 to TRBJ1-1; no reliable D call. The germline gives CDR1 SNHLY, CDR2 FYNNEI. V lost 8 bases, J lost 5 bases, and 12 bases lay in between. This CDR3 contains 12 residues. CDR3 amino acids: CASQPDRTEAFF. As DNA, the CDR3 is TGTGCCAGCCAGCCGGATCGGACTGAAGCTTTCTTT.

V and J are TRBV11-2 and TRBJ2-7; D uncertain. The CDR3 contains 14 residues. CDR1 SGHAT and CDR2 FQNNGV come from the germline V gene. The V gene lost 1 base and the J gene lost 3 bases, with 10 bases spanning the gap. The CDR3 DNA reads TGTGCCAGCAGCTTAGTGGTGCATGGCTACGAGCAGTACTTC. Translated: CASSLVVHGYEQYF.

This chain's CDR3 is CSARITTDGETQYF. The CDR3 DNA follows: TGCAGTGCTAGAATCACGACGGACGGAGAGACCCAGTACTTC. This chain uses TRBV20-1 with TRBJ2-5; D unresolved. The CDR3 length is 14 residues. CDR1 and CDR2 (germline): DFQATT, SNEGSKA (reference sequence). V lost 2 bases and J lost 4, with 14 bases in between.

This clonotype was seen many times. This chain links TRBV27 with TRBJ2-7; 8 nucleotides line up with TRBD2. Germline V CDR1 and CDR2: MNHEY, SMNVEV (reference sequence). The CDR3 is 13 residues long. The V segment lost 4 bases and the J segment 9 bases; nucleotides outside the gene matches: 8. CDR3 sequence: CASSSGGDKRQYF. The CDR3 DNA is TGTGCCAGCAGTTCCGGGGGGGACAAACGGCAGTACTTC.